This TCR beta chain was identified in a study of blood T cell repertoires in COVID-19. Study at large: Whether acute or convalescent, the COVID-19 samples came from the United States, Italy and Spain.

The table lists this clone with a count of one. The data were produced by immunoSEQ multiplex PCR, yet TCRdb's version contains in-frame clones alone and is incomplete. The table lists about 190,000 clones, approximately 90% of them singletons. The V gene's germline CDR1 is SNHLY and CDR2 FYNNEI. The CDR3 is 15 amino acids. The V gene end was trimmed by 6 bases and the J gene end by 3 bases; junction bases not matched to a gene: 11. The source material was peripheral blood. This clonotype was obtained from a man aged 35 to 55 with active or convalescent COVID-19. The chain couples TRBV2 to TRBJ2-7, with TRBD1 matching 7 bases. CDR3 nucleotide sequence: TGTGCCAGCAGGGAGAACCGGGACAGAAGCTACGAGCAGTACTTC. Protein: CASRENRDRSYEQYF.